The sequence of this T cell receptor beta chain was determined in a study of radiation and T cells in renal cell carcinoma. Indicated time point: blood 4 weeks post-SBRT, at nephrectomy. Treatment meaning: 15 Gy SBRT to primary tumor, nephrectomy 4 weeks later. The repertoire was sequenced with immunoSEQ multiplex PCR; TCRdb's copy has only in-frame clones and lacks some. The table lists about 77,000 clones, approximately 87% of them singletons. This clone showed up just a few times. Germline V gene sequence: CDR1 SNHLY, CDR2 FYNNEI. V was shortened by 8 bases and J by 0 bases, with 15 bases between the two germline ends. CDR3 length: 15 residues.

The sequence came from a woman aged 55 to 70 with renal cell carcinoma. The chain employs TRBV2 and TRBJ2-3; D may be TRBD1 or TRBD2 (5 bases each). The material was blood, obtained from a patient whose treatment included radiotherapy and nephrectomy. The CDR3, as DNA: TGTGCCAGCTCCTCCGGGGCTCATAGCACAGATACGCAGTATTTT. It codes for CASSSGAHSTDTQYF.